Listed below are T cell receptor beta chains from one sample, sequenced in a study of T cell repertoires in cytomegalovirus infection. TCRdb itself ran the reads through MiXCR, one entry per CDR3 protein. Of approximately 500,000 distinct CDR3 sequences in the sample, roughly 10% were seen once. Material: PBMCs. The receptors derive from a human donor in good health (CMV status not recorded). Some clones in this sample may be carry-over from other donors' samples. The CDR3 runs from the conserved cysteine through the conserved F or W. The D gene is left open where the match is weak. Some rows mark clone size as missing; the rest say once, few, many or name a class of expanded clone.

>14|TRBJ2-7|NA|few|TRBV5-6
CASLRRAGAYEQYF
TGTGCCAGCCTCCGGCGGGCAGGGGCCTACGAGCAGTACTTC
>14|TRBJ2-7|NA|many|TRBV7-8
CASSPRDTTYEQYF
TGTGCCAGCAGCCCCCGGGACACCACCTACGAGCAGTACTTC
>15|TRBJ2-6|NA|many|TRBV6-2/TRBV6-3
CASYRERAGANVLTF
TGTGCCAGCTACAGGGAAAGGGCTGGGGCCAACGTCCTGACTTTC
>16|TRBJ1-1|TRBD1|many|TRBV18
CASSRGTGDLNTEAFF
TGTGCCAGCTCACGAGGGACAGGGGACCTGAACACTGAAGCTTTCTTT
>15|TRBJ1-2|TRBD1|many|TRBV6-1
CASTEDRDDSRGYTF
TGTGCCAGCACTGAGGACAGGGACGATTCTAGAGGCTACACCTTC
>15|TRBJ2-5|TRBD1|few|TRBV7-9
CASSNRDRPEETQYF
TGTGCCAGCAGCAACCGGGACAGACCAGAGGAGACCCAGTACTTC
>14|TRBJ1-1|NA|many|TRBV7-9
CASSSVAGWTEAFF
TGTGCCAGCAGCTCAGTGGCTGGCTGGACTGAAGCTTTCTTT
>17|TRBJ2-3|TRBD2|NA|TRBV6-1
CASSEAPAGGNTDTQYF
TGTGCCAGCAGTGAAGCTCCTGCGGGGGGGAACACAGATACGCAGTATTTT
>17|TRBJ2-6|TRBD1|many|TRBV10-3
CAMGPGQGAIGANVLTF
TGTGCCATGGGACCGGGACAGGGGGCGATTGGGGCCAACGTCCTGACTTTC
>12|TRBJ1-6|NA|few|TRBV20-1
CSARMGGAPLHF
TGCAGTGCTAGAATGGGGGGTGCACCCCTCCACTTT
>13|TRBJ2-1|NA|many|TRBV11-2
CASSLRSDNEQFF
TGTGCCAGCAGCTTAAGGAGCGACAATGAGCAGTTCTTC
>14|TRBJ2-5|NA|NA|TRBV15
CATSPPVPGETQYF
TGTGCCACCAGCCCCCCGGTCCCCGGGGAGACCCAGTACTTC
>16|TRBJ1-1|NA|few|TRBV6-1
CASREQGEIMNTEAFF
TGTGCCAGCAGGGAACAGGGAGAGATCATGAACACTGAAGCTTTCTTT
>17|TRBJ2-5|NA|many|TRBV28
CASSSLGRTGNQETQYF
TGTGCCAGCAGTTCGCTAGGGCGGACGGGGAACCAAGAGACCCAGTACTTC
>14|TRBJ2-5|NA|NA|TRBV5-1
CASSLERNQETQYF
TGCGCCAGCAGCTTGGAGCGGAACCAAGAGACCCAGTACTTC
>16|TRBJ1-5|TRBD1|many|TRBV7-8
CASSSAPRQGNQPQHF
TGTGCCAGCAGCTCAGCCCCCCGACAGGGTAATCAGCCCCAGCATTTT
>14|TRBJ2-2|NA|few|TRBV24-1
CATSDLPRRGELFF
TGTGCCACCAGTGATTTGCCCAGGAGGGGAGAGCTGTTTTTT
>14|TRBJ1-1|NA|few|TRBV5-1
CASSVGMPNTEAFF
TGCGCCAGCAGCGTTGGGATGCCGAACACTGAAGCTTTCTTT
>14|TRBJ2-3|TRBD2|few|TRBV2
CASSAGVDTDTQYF
TGTGCCAGCAGCGCGGGGGTAGACACAGATACGCAGTATTTT
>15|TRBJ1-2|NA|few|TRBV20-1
CSAPTRPGPGDGYTF
TGCAGTGCTCCAACCAGACCGGGCCCCGGGGATGGCTACACCTTC
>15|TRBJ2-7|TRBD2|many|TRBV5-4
CASSSGLARENEQYF
TGTGCCAGCAGCTCAGGACTAGCGCGAGAGAACGAGCAGTACTTC
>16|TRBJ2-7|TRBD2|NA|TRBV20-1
CSARDQGLAGRYEQYF
TGCAGTGCTAGAGACCAGGGACTAGCGGGACGCTACGAGCAGTACTTC
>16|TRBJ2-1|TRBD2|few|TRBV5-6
CASSLLTSGSNQEQFF
TGTGCCAGCAGCCTACTGACTAGCGGTTCGAATCAGGAGCAGTTCTTC
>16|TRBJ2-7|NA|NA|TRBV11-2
CASSEGVSSLYYEQYF
TGTGCCAGCAGCGAGGGGGTGTCGTCCCTTTACTACGAGCAGTACTTC
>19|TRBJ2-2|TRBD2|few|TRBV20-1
CSAHRGGTSGLGRTGELFF
TGCAGTGCTCATCGCGGCGGGACTAGCGGGTTAGGTAGGACCGGGGAGCTGTTTTTT
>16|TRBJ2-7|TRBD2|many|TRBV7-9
CASSLNDGGSSYEQYF
TGTGCCAGCAGCTTAAATGATGGCGGGAGCTCCTACGAGCAGTACTTC
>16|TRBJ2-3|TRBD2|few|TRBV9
CASSKTSGLSTDTQYF
TGTGCCAGCAGCAAGACTAGCGGCCTTAGCACAGATACGCAGTATTTT
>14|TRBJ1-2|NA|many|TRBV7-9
CASSLAGLREGYTF
TGTGCCAGCAGCTTAGCAGGACTGAGGGAGGGCTACACCTTC
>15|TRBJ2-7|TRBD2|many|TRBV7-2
CASSPTSGRTYEQYF
TGTGCCAGCAGCCCGACTAGCGGGAGGACCTACGAGCAGTACTTC
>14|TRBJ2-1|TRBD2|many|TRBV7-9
CASRPGTSGSRKFF
TGTGCCAGCAGACCTGGGACTAGCGGGAGTCGGAAGTTCTTC
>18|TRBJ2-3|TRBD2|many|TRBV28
CASSPKRGSPPSTDTQYF
TGTGCCAGCAGTCCGAAGCGGGGGAGTCCTCCTAGCACAGATACGCAGTATTTT
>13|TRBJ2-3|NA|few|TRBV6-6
CASIPASVDTQYF
TGTGCCAGCATCCCAGCCTCTGTAGATACGCAGTATTTT
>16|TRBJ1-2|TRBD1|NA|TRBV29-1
CSVFSTGASLNYGYTF
TGCAGCGTTTTCTCGACAGGGGCGTCCCTTAACTATGGCTACACCTTC
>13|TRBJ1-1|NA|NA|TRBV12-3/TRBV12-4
CASSWTVKTEAFF
TGTGCCAGCAGTTGGACAGTGAAGACTGAAGCTTTCTTT
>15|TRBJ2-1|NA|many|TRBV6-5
CASSYKGTHYNEQFF
TGTGCCAGCAGTTACAAAGGGACTCACTACAATGAGCAGTTCTTC
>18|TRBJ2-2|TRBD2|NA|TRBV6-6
CASSYQLAGGLSTGELFF
TGTGCCAGCAGTTATCAGCTAGCGGGAGGGTTGAGCACCGGGGAGCTGTTTTTT
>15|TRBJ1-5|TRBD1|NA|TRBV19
CASDHGTGSGQPQHF
TGTGCCAGTGACCACGGGACAGGGAGCGGTCAGCCCCAGCATTTT